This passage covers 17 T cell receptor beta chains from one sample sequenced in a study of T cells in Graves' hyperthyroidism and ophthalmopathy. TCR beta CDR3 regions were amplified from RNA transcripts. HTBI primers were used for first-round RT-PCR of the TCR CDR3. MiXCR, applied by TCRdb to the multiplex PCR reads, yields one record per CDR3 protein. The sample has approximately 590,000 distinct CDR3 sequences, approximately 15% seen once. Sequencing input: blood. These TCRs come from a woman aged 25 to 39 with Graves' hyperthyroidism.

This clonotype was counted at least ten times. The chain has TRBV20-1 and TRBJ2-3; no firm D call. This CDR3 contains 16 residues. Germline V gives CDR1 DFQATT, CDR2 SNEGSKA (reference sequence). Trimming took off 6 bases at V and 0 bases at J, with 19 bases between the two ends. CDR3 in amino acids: CSARPIDMASTDTQYF. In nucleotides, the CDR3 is TGCAGTGCCAGGCCCATAGACATGGCAAGCACAGATACGCAGTATTTT.

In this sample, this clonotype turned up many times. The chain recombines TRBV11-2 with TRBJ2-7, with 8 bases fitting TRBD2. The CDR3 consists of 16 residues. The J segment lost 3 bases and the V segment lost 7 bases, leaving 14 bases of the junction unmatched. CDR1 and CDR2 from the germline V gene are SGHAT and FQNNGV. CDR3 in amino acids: CASTTTRGGVGYEQYF. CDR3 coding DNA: TGTGCCAGCACCACTACCCGGGGGGGGGTGGGCTACGAGCAGTACTTC. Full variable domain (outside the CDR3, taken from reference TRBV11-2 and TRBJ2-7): EAGVAQSPRYKIIEKRQSVAFWCNPISGHATLYWYQQILGQGPKLLIQFQNNGVVDDSQLPKDRFSAERLKGVDSTLKIQPAKLEDSAVYLCASTTTRGGVGYEQYFGPGTRLTVT.

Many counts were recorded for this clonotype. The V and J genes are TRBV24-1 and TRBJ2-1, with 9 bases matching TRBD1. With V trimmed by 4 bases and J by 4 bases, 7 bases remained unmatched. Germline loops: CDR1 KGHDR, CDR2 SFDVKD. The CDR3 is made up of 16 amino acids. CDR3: CATSERGQGFYNEQFF. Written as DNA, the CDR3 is TGTGCCACCAGTGAGCGGGGACAGGGTTTTTACAATGAGCAGTTCTTC.

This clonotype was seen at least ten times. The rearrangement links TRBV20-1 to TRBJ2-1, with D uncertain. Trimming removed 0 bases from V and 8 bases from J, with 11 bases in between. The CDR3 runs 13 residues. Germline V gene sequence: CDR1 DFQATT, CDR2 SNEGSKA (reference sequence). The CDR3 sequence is CSARDPGRYEQFF. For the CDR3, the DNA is TGCAGTGCTAGAGATCCCGGGCGGTATGAGCAGTTCTTC.

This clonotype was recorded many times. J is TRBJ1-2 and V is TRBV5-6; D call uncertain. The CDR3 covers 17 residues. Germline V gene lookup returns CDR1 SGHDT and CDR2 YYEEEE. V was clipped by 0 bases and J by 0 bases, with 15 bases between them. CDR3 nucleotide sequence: TGTGCCAGCAGCTTGGACGTCCCCCCTCTTCCTAACTATGGCTACACCTTC. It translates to CASSLDVPPLPNYGYTF.

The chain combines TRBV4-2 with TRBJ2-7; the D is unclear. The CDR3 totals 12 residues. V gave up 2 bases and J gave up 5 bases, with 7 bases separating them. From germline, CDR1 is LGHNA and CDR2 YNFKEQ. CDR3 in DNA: TGTGCCAGCAGCCAAAATCAGGACGAGCAGTACTTC. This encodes CASSQNQDEQYF.

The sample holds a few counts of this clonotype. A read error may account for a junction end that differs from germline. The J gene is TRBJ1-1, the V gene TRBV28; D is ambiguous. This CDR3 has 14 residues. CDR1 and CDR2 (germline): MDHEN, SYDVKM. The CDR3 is CANSLTASGVTAFF. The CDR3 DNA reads TGTGCCAACAGTTTAACAGCGTCCGGGGTAACAGCTTTCTTT.

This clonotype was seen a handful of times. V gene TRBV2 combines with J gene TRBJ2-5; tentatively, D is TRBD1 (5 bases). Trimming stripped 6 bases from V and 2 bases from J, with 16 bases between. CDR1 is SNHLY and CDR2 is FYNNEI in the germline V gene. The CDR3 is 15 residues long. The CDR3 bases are TGTGCCAGCAGGGGGTTGGGGCATATACAAGAGACCCAGTACTTC. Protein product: CASRGLGHIQETQYF.

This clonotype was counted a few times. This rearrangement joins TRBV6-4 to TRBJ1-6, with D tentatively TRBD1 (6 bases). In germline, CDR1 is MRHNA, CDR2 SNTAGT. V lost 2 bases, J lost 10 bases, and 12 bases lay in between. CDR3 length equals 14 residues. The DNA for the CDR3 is TGTGCCAGCAGTGACGAGGGGGGAGAGTCACCCCTCCACTTT. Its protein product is CASSDEGGESPLHF.

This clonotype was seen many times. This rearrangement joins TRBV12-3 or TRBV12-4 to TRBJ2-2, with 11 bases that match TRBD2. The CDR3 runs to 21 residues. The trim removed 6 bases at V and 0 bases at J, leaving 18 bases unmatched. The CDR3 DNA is TGTGCCAGCAGCTCCTCCTCTTCCGCTAGCGGGAGGAATACGAACACCGGGGAGCTGTTTTTT. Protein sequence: CASSSSSSASGRNTNTGELFF.

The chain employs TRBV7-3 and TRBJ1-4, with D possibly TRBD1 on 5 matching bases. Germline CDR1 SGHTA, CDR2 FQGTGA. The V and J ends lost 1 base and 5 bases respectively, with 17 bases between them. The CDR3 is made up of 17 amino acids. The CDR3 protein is CASSLRLSGTLNEKLFF. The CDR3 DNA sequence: TGTGCCAGCAGCTTAAGGTTATCCGGGACCCTAAATGAAAAACTGTTTTTT.

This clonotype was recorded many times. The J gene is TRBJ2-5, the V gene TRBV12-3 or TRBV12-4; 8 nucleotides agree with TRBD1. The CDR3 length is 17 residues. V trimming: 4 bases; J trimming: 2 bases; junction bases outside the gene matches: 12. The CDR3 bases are TGTGCCAGCAGTTCTATAACGGGCAGGGGGCAGCAAGAGACCCAGTACTTC. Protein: CASSSITGRGQQETQYF.

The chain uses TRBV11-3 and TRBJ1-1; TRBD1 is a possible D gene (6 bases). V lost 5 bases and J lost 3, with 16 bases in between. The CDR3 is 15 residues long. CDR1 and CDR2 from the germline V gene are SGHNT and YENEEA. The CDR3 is CASSGGGGGDTEAFF. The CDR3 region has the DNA TGTGCCAGCAGCGGCGGAGGGGGGGGTGACACTGAAGCTTTCTTT.

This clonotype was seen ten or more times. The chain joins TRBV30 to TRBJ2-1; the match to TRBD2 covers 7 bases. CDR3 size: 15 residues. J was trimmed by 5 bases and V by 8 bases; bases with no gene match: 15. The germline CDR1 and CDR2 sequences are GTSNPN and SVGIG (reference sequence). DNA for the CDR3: TGTGCCGCCGCCTACGCGGGCGGGAGAGACAATGAGCAGTTCTTC. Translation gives CAAAYAGGRDNEQFF.

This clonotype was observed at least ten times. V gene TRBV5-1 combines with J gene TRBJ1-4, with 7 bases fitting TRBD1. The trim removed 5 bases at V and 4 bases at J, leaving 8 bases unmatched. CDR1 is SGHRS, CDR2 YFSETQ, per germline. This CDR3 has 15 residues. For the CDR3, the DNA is TGCGCCAGCAGTATTGGGGACAGTTTTAATGAAAAACTGTTTTTT. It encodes CASSIGDSFNEKLFF.

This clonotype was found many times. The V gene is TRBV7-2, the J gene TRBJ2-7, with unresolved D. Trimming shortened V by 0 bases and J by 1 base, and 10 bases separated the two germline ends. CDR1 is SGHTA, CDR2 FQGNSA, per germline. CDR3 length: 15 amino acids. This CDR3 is CASSLALGPSYEQYF. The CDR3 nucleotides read TGTGCCAGCAGCTTAGCGCTGGGCCCTTCCTACGAGCAGTACTTC.

The CDR3 bases are TGTGCCAGCAGTCTATACTCCCATCAGGGGGGGAACTCCTACAATGAGCAGTTCTTC. Amino acid sequence: CASSLYSHQGGNSYNEQFF. The chain uses TRBV27 and TRBJ2-1; D tentatively fits TRBD1 or TRBD2 (7 bases each). Trimming stripped 5 bases from V and 0 bases from J, with 23 bases between. The CDR3 runs 19 residues. In germline, CDR1 is MNHEY, CDR2 SMNVEV (reference sequence).